This T cell receptor beta chain was recorded in a study of blood T cell repertoires in COVID-19. Across the whole study: COVID-19 samples collected from the United States, Italy and Spain covered acute and convalescent phases. From T cells, B-cell-depleted T cells, or PBMCs came the material, which was cDNA or gDNA.

After removal of 1 base from V and 7 bases from J, the junction contained 6 bases not matched to a gene. Germline assignment: CDR1 LGHNA and CDR2 YSLEER. The CDR3 is made up of 16 amino acids. Original data processing: Counts of nucleated cells, estimated from reference gene primer amplification, were obtained. TCRdb's copy holds only in-frame clones and misses some; the assay was immunoSEQ multiplex PCR. The V and J calls and clone size are taken from that table; D and trimming were inferred from the DNA. This sample carries under 200,000 clones, approximately 84% of them seen once, and the ten largest clones take roughly 5%.

Sequences were obtained from peripheral blood. This TCR was sampled from a woman aged 80 or over with acute or convalescent COVID-19. The gene calls are TRBV4-3 and TRBJ1-4; TRBD1 matches at 10 bases. The CDR3 nucleotides read TGCGCCAGCAGCCAAGGGAGACAGGGGGCTGGTGAAAAACTGTTTTTT. Amino acids: CASSQGRQGAGEKLFF.